These 20 T cell receptor beta chains originate from one sample sequenced in a study of cytomegalovirus exposure and HLA in healthy donors. The repertoire was sequenced with immunoSEQ multiplex PCR; TCRdb's copy has only in-frame clones and lacks some. The sample lists 120,000 or so clones, roughly 86% occurring once. Sequenced: PBMCs. The receptors come from a man younger than 45 in good health and CMV-seronegative.

The rearrangement links TRBV5-1 to TRBJ1-2, with 10 bases lining up with TRBD1. This CDR3 has 12 amino acids. Germline lookup yields CDR1 SGHRS and CDR2 YFSETQ. The V and J ends lost 5 bases and 11 bases, in that order; junction bases with no gene match: 6. CDR3 bases: TGCGCCAGCAGTTTTGGACAGGGGGGATACACCTTC. It is translated as CASSFGQGGYTF.

The J gene is TRBJ2-6, the V gene TRBV21-1; no check of the table's D call, TRBD2, against the DNA was made. TRBV21-1 is tagged as a pseudogene. The length of the CDR3 is 17 residues. This chain's CDR3 is CASSPPRCNSRANVLTF. Here the CDR3 DNA reads TGTGCCAGCAGCCCCCCACGTTGTAATAGTAGGGCCAACGTCCTGACTTTC.

This rearrangement joins TRBV10-2 to TRBJ2-1, with TRBD1 matching 7 bases. The germline gives CDR1 WSHSY, CDR2 SAAADI. Losses at the gene ends were 8 bases for V and 6 bases for J; bases not matched to a gene: 7. This CDR3 comprises 13 residues. The CDR3 sequence is CASEGQNGNEQFF. DNA for the CDR3: TGCGCCAGCGAGGGACAGAATGGCAATGAGCAGTTCTTC.

V usage is TRBV6-6 and J usage is TRBJ1-3, with D uncertain. Between the trimmed V and J ends, which lost 7 bases and 4 bases, there was a span of 11 bases. The CDR3 spans 13 residues. CDR1 is MNHNY and CDR2 is SVGAGI in the germline V gene (reference sequence). DNA for the CDR3: TGTGCCAGCATGGCGGGAGCAGGAAACACCATATATTTT. It encodes CASMAGAGNTIYF.

The V and J genes are TRBV28 and TRBJ2-7; TRBD1 agrees at 7 bases. Germline V gene sequence: CDR1 MDHEN, CDR2 SYDVKM. V trimming: 5 bases; J trimming: 1 base; junction bases outside the gene matches: 8. The CDR3 consists of 15 residues. This CDR3 is CASSDPRGQSYEQYF. The CDR3 DNA is TGTGCCAGCAGTGATCCGAGGGGGCAGTCCTACGAGCAGTACTTC. Full variable domain (rest looked up from reference TRBV28 and TRBJ2-7): DVKVTQSSRYLVKRTGEKVFLECVQDMDHENMFWYRQDPGLGLRLIYFSYDVKMKEKGDIPEGYSVSREKKERFSLILESASTNQTSMYLCASSDPRGQSYEQYFGPGTRLTVT.

This sequence joins TRBV19 and TRBJ1-6; the match to TRBD1 covers 7 bases. V dropped 4 bases and J dropped 0; count of bases not matched to a gene: 6. Germline CDR1 reads LNHDA; CDR2 reads SQIVND (reference sequence). This CDR3 has 17 amino acids. CDR3 nucleotides: TGTGCCAGTAGTAGCGGACAGGTCAGCTCCTATAATTCACCCCTCCACTTT. This translates into CASSSGQVSSYNSPLHF.

This sequence joins TRBV5-1 and TRBJ2-1; the match to TRBD2 covers 10 bases. The CDR3 length is 15 residues. Germline CDR1 and CDR2: SGHRS and YFSETQ. Losses at the gene ends were 2 bases for V and 5 bases for J; bases not matched to a gene: 4. CDR3 loop: CASSLAGGVNNEQFF. The DNA for the CDR3 is TGCGCCAGCAGCTTAGCGGGAGGGGTGAACAATGAGCAGTTCTTC.

This clone was recorded only once. The chain employs TRBV5-1 and TRBJ2-7; 8 bases are a match to TRBD1. The CDR3 is 14 amino acids. Germline V CDR1 and CDR2: SGHRS, YFSETQ. Losses at the gene ends were 2 bases for V and 2 bases for J; bases not matched to a gene: 3. CDR3 DNA sequence: TGCGCCAGCAGCTTCGGGACAGGTACCTACGAGCAGTACTTC. As protein: CASSFGTGTYEQYF.

This chain links TRBV5-1 with TRBJ2-2, with 7 bases lining up with TRBD2. Germline V gene data show CDR1 as SGHRS and CDR2 as YFSETQ. The junction had 10 bases not matched to a gene; V was cut back by 3 bases and J by 5 bases. The CDR3 contains 16 residues. This CDR3 is CASSSTPGLSTGELFF. The CDR3 DNA reads TGCGCCAGCAGCTCGACACCGGGACTATCAACCGGGGAGCTGTTTTTT.

The chain couples TRBV7-6 to TRBJ2-3; D might be TRBD1 (5 bases). V lost 5 bases and J 6 bases, leaving 18 bases between the germline ends. Per the germline V gene, CDR1 is SGHVS and CDR2 is FNYEAQ. The CDR3 has 15 residues. CDR3 loop: CASSPRVGAADTQYF. As DNA, the CDR3 is TGTGCCAGCAGCCCCCGGGTAGGGGCCGCGGATACGCAGTATTTT. The whole variable domain, filled in from reference TRBV7-6 and TRBJ2-3, reads GAGVSQSPRYKVTKRGQDVALRCDPISGHVSLYWYRQALGQGPEFLTYFNYEAQQDKSGLPNDRFSAERPEGSISTLTIQRTEQRDSAMYRCASSPRVGAADTQYFGPGTRLTVL.

The V and J genes are TRBV4-1 and TRBJ1-3; no definite D call. The CDR3 runs 16 residues. Germline assignment: CDR1 MGHRA and CDR2 YSYEKL. Between the trimmed V and J ends, which lost 0 bases and 0 bases, there was a span of 9 bases. The CDR3 DNA reads as TGCGCCAGCAGCCAAGACCTCGGGTTCTCTGGAAACACCATATATTTT. This sequence encodes CASSQDLGFSGNTIYF.

The chain is built from TRBV7-9 and TRBJ2-1; TRBD1 is a possible D gene (6 bases). CDR3 length: 12 residues. CDR1 and CDR2 (germline): SEHNR, FQNEAQ (reference sequence). Trimming pared 7 bases from V and 6 bases from J, leaving 10 bases between. CDR3 nucleotides: TGTGCCAGCACGACAGGTTTCAATGAGCAGTTCTTC. Protein: CASTTGFNEQFF.

The gene calls are TRBV27 and TRBJ2-7; 10 bases line up with TRBD2. Germline lookup yields CDR1 MNHEY and CDR2 SMNVEV (reference sequence). This CDR3 is 15 amino acids long. V gave up 3 bases and J gave up 3 bases; unmatched junction bases: 5. The CDR3 loop reads CASSFHGLAVYEQYF. CDR3 sequence (DNA): TGTGCCAGCAGTTTTCATGGACTAGCGGTCTACGAGCAGTACTTC.

This sequence joins TRBV5-1 and TRBJ2-7; D is uncertain. Trimming removed 2 bases at V and 2 bases at J, with 11 bases between. The CDR3 is 14 residues long. Germline assignment: CDR1 SGHRS and CDR2 YFSETQ. CDR3 amino acids: CASSFTEIAYEQYF. CDR3 nucleotides: TGCGCCAGCAGCTTCACAGAAATTGCCTACGAGCAGTACTTC.

The J gene is TRBJ2-1, the V gene TRBV5-6; 7 positions agree with TRBD2. V lost 3 bases to trimming and J lost 0 bases; unmatched junction nucleotides: 0. The CDR3 has 14 residues. The germline V gene has CDR1 SGHDT and CDR2 YYEEEE. The CDR3 here is CASSSGGSYNEQFF. For the CDR3, the DNA is TGTGCCAGCAGCTCGGGGGGCTCCTACAATGAGCAGTTCTTC.

The J gene is TRBJ2-1, the V gene TRBV11-2; D unclear. The V end was cut by 0 bases, the J end by 10 bases, with 10 bases between. Germline V CDR1 and CDR2: SGHAT, FQNNGV. The CDR3 runs to 13 residues. Here the CDR3 reads CASSLDPRREQFF. In DNA, the CDR3 is TGTGCCAGCAGCTTAGATCCGAGGAGAGAGCAGTTCTTC. The variable domain in full, completed from reference TRBV11-2 and TRBJ2-1, reads EAGVAQSPRYKIIEKRQSVAFWCNPISGHATLYWYQQILGQGPKLLIQFQNNGVVDDSQLPKDRFSAERLKGVDSTLKIQPAKLEDSAVYLCASSLDPRREQFFGPGTRLTVL.

The rearrangement uses TRBV2 and TRBJ2-1; tentatively, D is TRBD2 (5 bases). This CDR3 region has 17 residues. V dropped 7 bases and J dropped 7 bases, with 26 bases sitting between them. CDR1 is SNHLY, CDR2 FYNNEI, per germline. The CDR3 reads CASTSSPSGFSGNEQFF. CDR3 bases: TGTGCCAGCACCTCGAGTCCCAGCGGATTCTCTGGGAATGAGCAGTTCTTC.

This chain uses TRBV10-1 with TRBJ2-1, with a weak D call TRBD1 (7 bases). The V and J ends lost 3 bases and 8 bases respectively, with 17 bases between them. The CDR3 is made up of 15 amino acids. Germline CDR1 WNHNN, CDR2 SYGVQD (reference sequence). The CDR3 region is CASSDGRGARDEQFF. CDR3 bases: TGCGCCAGCAGTGATGGCAGGGGGGCCCGAGATGAGCAGTTCTTC.

This clone was seen only once. The chain links TRBV30 to TRBJ1-5; D is ambiguous. Trimming removed 0 bases from V and 7 bases from J, with 13 bases in between. The CDR3 covers 14 residues. Germline assignment: CDR1 GTSNPN and CDR2 SVGIG (reference sequence). In DNA form, the CDR3 reads TGTGCCTGGAGTGTATTGGAGGTCCTCCAGCCCCAGCATTTT. It yields the protein CAWSVLEVLQPQHF.

The chain uses TRBV27 and TRBJ1-1; no reliable D call. Germline loops: CDR1 MNHEY, CDR2 SMNVEV (reference sequence). CDR3 length: 12 residues. V lost 4 bases, J lost 0 bases, and 3 bases lay in between. The CDR3 bases are TGTGCCAGCAGTTCTGTGAACACTGAAGCTTTCTTT. Protein product: CASSSVNTEAFF.